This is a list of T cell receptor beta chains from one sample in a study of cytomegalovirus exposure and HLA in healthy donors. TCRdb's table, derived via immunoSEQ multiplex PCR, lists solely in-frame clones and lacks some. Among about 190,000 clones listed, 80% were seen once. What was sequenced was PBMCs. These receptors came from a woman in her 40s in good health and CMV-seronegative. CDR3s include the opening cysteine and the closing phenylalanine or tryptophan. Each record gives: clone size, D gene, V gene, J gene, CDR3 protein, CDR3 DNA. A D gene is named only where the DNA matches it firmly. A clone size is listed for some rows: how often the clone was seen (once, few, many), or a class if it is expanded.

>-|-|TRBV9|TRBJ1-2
CASSVDQGARSYGYTF
TGTGCCAGCAGCGTAGATCAAGGGGCGCGGAGCTATGGCTACACCTTC
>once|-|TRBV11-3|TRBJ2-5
CASSSPDSQETQYF
TGTGCCAGCAGCTCCCCGGACAGCCAAGAGACCCAGTACTTC
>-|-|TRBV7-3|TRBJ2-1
CASSPTREYNEQFF
TGTGCCAGCAGCCCAACCCGAGAATACAATGAGCAGTTCTTC
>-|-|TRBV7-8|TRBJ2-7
CASSLSDSGDPTYEQYF
TGTGCCAGCAGCTTATCTGATAGCGGAGACCCCACCTACGAGCAGTACTTC
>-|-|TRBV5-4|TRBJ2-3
CASSRTPSEDTQYF
TGTGCCAGCAGCCGGACTCCTTCCGAAGATACGCAGTATTTT
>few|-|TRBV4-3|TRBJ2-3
CASSRERRRTDTQYF
TGCGCCAGCAGCCGCGAACGGAGACGCACAGATACGCAGTATTTT
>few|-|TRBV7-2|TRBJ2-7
CASSLKSGDYYEQYF
TGTGCCAGCAGCTTAAAAAGCGGAGATTACTACGAGCAGTACTTC
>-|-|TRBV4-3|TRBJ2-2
CASSQDYGDEELFF
TGCGCCAGCAGCCAAGATTACGGAGACGAGGAGCTGTTTTTT
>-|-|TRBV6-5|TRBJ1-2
CASSYLGPEYGYTF
TGTGCCAGCAGTTACTTGGGGCCTGAGTATGGCTACACCTTC
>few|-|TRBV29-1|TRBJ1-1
CSVVSGASNTEAFF
TGCAGCGTTGTTAGCGGGGCAAGTAACACTGAAGCTTTCTTT
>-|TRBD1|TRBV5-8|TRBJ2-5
CASSLRTGGRETQYF
TGTGCCAGCAGCCTTCGGACAGGGGGACGAGAGACCCAGTACTTC
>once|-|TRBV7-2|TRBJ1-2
CASSHIRGGTYGYTF
TGTGCCAGCAGCCATATCCGCGGGGGGACCTATGGCTACACCTTC
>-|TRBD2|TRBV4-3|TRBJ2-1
CASSQGGLAGYNEQFF
TGCGCCAGCAGCCAAGGCGGACTAGCGGGATACAATGAGCAGTTCTTC
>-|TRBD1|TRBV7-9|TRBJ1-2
CSSSPDRGQSGYGYTF
TGTTCCAGCAGCCCTGACAGGGGGCAGAGCGGCTATGGCTACACCTTC
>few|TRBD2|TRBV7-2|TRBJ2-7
CASSLAGTSGYEQYF
TGTGCCAGCAGCTTAGCCGGGACTAGCGGCTACGAGCAGTACTTC
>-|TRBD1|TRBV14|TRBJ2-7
CASSPPQGAFVSF
TGTGCCAGCAGCCCACCTCAGGGGGCGTTCGTGTCCTTC
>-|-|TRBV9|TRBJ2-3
CASSVGTTSTDTQYF
TGTGCCAGCAGCGTAGGTACAACCAGCACAGATACGCAGTATTTT
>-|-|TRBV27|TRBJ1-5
CASSLQRPGQPQHF
TGTGCCAGCAGTTTACAACGTCCAGGTCAGCCCCAGCATTTT
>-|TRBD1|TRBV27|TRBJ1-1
CASSFLLTGSGTEAFF
TGTGCCAGCAGTTTTCTTCTGACAGGGAGTGGCACTGAAGCTTTCTTT
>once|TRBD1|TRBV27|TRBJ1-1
CASSYGQGGMNTEAFF
TGTGCCAGCAGTTACGGACAGGGCGGTATGAACACTGAAGCTTTCTTT
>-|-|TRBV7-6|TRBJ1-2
CASSTGQFYGYTF
TGTGCCAGCAGCACCGGACAGTTCTATGGCTACACCTTC
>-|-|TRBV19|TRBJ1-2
CASSIYQGYYGYTF
TGTGCCAGTAGTATATATCAGGGCTACTATGGCTACACCTTC
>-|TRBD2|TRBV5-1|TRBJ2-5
CASSLGTSGSQLKETQYF
TGCGCCAGCAGCTTAGGGACTAGCGGGAGTCAGTTAAAGGAGACCCAGTACTTC
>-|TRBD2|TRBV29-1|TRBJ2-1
CSVERSGGSNEQFF
TGCAGCGTTGAACGGAGCGGGGGTTCCAATGAGCAGTTCTTC
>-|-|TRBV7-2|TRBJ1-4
CASSLATNEKLFF
TGTGCCAGCAGCCTTGCAACTAATGAAAAACTGTTTTTT
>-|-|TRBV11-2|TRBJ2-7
CASSSGPGDEQYF
TGTGCCAGCAGCTCGGGGCCGGGGGACGAGCAGTACTTC
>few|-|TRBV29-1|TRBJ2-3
CSVLTSTSTDTQYF
TGCAGCGTATTGACTTCGACCAGCACAGATACGCAGTATTTT
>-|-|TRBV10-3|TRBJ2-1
CAISAWDFDNEQFF
TGTGCCATCAGTGCTTGGGACTTCGACAATGAGCAGTTCTTC
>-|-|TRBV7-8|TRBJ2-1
CASSLVYPQQFF
TGTGCCAGCAGCTTAGTTTATCCCCAGCAGTTCTTC
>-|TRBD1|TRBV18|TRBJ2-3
CASSPATGLADTQYF
TGTGCCAGCTCACCCGCGACAGGGTTGGCAGATACGCAGTATTTT
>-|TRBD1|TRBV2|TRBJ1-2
CASSALTGTAGGYTF
TGTGCCAGCAGTGCATTAACCGGGACAGCCGGCGGCTACACCTTC
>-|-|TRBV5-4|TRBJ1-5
CASSLVGSNQPQHF
TGTGCCAGCAGCTTGGTCGGTAGCAATCAGCCCCAGCATTTT
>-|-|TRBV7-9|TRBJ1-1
CASGRQDWTEAFF
TGTGCCAGCGGAAGACAGGATTGGACTGAAGCTTTCTTT
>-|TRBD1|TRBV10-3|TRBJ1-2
CAISDDRDYGYTF
TGTGCCATCAGCGACGACAGGGACTATGGCTACACCTTC
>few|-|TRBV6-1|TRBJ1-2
CASSEWAGANYGYTF
TGTGCCAGCAGTGAATGGGCAGGGGCTAACTATGGCTACACCTTC
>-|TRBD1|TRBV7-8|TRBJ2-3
CASSLVRDRGRDTQYF
TGTGCCAGCAGCTTAGTTAGGGACAGGGGGCGTGATACGCAGTATTTT
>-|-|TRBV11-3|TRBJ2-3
CASRGHSTDTQYF
TGTGCCAGCAGGGGGCACAGCACAGATACGCAGTATTTT
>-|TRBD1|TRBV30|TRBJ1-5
CAWSAPTGNNQPQHF
TGTGCCTGGAGTGCGCCGACAGGGAATAATCAGCCCCAGCATTTT
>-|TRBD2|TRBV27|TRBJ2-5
CASSPATSWGSSQETQYF
TGTGCCAGCAGTCCGGCGACTAGCTGGGGGTCGAGCCAAGAGACCCAGTACTTC
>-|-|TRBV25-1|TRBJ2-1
CASSESPRNEQFF
TGTGCCAGCAGTGAATCCCCCCGCAATGAGCAGTTCTTC
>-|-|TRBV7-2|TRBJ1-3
CASSPGDGSGNTIYF
TGTGCCAGCAGCCCAGGGGACGGCTCTGGAAACACCATATATTTT
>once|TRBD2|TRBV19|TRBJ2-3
CASSPRTRLAGSTDTQYF
TGTGCCAGTAGTCCGCGCACGAGACTAGCGGGTAGCACAGATACGCAGTATTTT
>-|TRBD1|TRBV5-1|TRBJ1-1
CATGQGGNSEAFF
TGCGCCACTGGACAGGGAGGAAATTCTGAAGCTTTCTTT
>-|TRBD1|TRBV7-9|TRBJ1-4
CASSPRGQGPRGEKLFF
TGTGCCAGCAGCCCCCGCGGACAGGGCCCACGGGGTGAAAAACTGTTTTTT
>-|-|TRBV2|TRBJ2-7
CASRAQTYEQYF
TGTGCCAGCAGAGCACAGACCTACGAGCAGTACTTC